The 32 T cell receptor beta chains listed next were all sequenced from one sample in a study of T cells after yellow fever vaccination. TCRdb re-analysed the 5' RACE reads in MiXCR, keeping a single row per CDR3 protein. The sample shows hundreds of thousands of distinct CDR3 sequences, 8.7% of them seen only once. The specimen comprised CD4+ T cells sorted from PBMCs, sampled 5 days after the yellow fever booster vaccination. The receptors stem from a man between 18 and 29 years old who received the YFV17D yellow fever vaccine.

This rearrangement joins TRBV6-1 to TRBJ1-2, with a tentative D call TRBD1 (5 bases). V lost 7 bases and J lost 5, with 17 bases in between. CDR1 and CDR2 from the germline V gene are MNHNS and SASEGT. The CDR3 has 14 amino acids. CDR3 sequence reads: CASTPRGLNYGYTF. CDR3 nucleotides: TGTGCCAGCACCCCCCGGGGCCTTAATTATGGCTACACCTTC.

This clonotype has a count of ten or more. The chain employs TRBV12-3 or TRBV12-4 and TRBJ1-5; a weak D match, TRBD1 (6 bases). The CDR3 contains 16 residues. V dropped 4 bases and J dropped 7 bases, with 20 bases sitting between them. CDR3 sequence: CASSSTGGGAGQPQHF. CDR3 nucleotides: TGTGCCAGCAGTTCGACCGGGGGGGGCGCGGGGCAGCCCCAGCATTTT.

This clonotype was detected a few times. The chain recombines TRBV12-3 or TRBV12-4 with TRBJ1-6; a possible D gene is TRBD1 (5 bases). The CDR3 runs 14 residues. V lost 7 bases and J 7 bases, leaving 14 bases between the germline ends. The CDR3 loop is CASTRRRVNSPLHF. The DNA for the CDR3 is TGTGCCAGCACCCGACGCAGGGTGAATTCACCCCTCCACTTT.

This clonotype was observed a few times. J is TRBJ1-2 and V is TRBV12-3 or TRBV12-4; 7 nucleotides align to TRBD1. CDR3 length: 13 amino acids. The V segment lost 8 bases and the J segment 2 bases; nucleotides outside the gene matches: 5. The CDR3 reads CASGTGQNYGYTF. For the CDR3, the DNA is TGTGCCAGCGGAACGGGACAGAACTATGGCTACACCTTC.

This clonotype showed up just a few times. The rearrangement joins TRBV6-5 to TRBJ1-5; the D gene is possibly TRBD1 (6 bases). Per germline, CDR1 MNHEY and CDR2 SVGAGI. The CDR3 extends over 15 amino acids. V lost 0 bases, J lost 6 bases, and 12 bases lay in between. CDR3 protein: CASSYSRGSGQPQHF. The DNA for the CDR3 is TGTGCCAGCAGTTACTCGAGGGGGTCGGGTCAGCCCCAGCATTTT.

This clonotype appeared many times. A read error may produce the germline difference seen at one junction end. The J gene is TRBJ1-2, the V gene TRBV6-2 or TRBV6-3, with D perhaps matching TRBD1 (5 bases). The CDR3 runs 11 residues. Germline assignment: CDR1 MNHEY and CDR2 SVGEGT. CDR3 sequence reads: CASSSFRAKPF. The CDR3 DNA reads TGTGCCAGCAGCAGTTTCAGGGCGAAGCCCTTC.

This clonotype appeared a few times. The chain has TRBV5-1 and TRBJ2-3; no definite D call. CDR3 size: 14 residues. With 4 bases removed from V and 4 bases from J, the gap between germline ends came to 13 bases. CDR1 is SGHRS, CDR2 YFSETQ, per germline. For the CDR3, the DNA is TGCGCCAGCAGCCGTGACCCCAATTCAGATACGCAGTATTTT. Its protein is CASSRDPNSDTQYF.

This clonotype came up many times. This chain joins TRBV6-6 and TRBJ1-5, with D perhaps TRBD1 (6 bases). The CDR3 sequence is 17 residues long. V was clipped by 5 bases and J by 1 base, with 18 bases between them. Looked up from germline, CDR1 is MNHNY and CDR2 is SVGAGI (reference sequence). CDR3 loop: CASSRPVGTPSNQPQHF. Written as DNA, the CDR3 is TGTGCCAGCAGTCGCCCGGTCGGGACACCAAGCAATCAGCCCCAGCATTTT.

This clonotype was seen a few times. The chain combines TRBV5-1 with TRBJ2-2, with D unresolved. This CDR3 is built from 16 residues. Trimming cost V 0 bases and J 0 bases, with 9 bases left between them. The germline V gene has CDR1 SGHRS and CDR2 YFSETQ. The CDR3: CASSLESLANTGELFF. CDR3 bases: TGCGCCAGCAGCTTGGAGAGCCTCGCGAACACCGGGGAGCTGTTTTTT.

This clonotype was picked up many times. The rearrangement joins TRBV4-2 to TRBJ2-7; a weak D match, TRBD1 (6 bases). Germline V CDR1 and CDR2: LGHNA, YNFKEQ. There are 16 residues in the CDR3. V lost 1 base and J 0 bases, leaving 13 bases between the germline ends. The CDR3 reads CASSQAARGSSYEQYF. CDR3 in DNA: TGTGCCAGCAGCCAAGCGGCGAGGGGGAGCTCCTACGAGCAGTACTTC.

This clonotype was observed at least ten times. The rearrangement links TRBV7-2 to TRBJ2-2; D perhaps matches TRBD2 (6 bases). Trimming stripped 4 bases from V and 8 bases from J, with 8 bases between. CDR1 and CDR2 (germline): SGHTA, FQGNSA. This CDR3 is 12 amino acids long. CDR3 in amino acids: CASSWTKGELFF. The CDR3 coding sequence is TGTGCCAGCAGCTGGACTAAGGGGGAGCTGTTTTTT.

This clonotype was observed a handful of times. The CDR3 spells CASGRQGSDSPLHF. The CDR3, as DNA: TGTGCCAGCGGCAGACAGGGGTCGGATTCACCCCTCCACTTT. The J gene is TRBJ1-6, the V gene TRBV6-1; 8 positions match TRBD1. The CDR3 spans 14 residues. The germline CDR1 and CDR2 sequences are MNHNS and SASEGT. V was clipped by 8 bases and J by 8 bases; unmatched bases: 8.

The chain couples TRBV24-1 to TRBJ2-3, with TRBD1 matching 9 bases. Trimming removed 5 bases from V and 5 bases from J; junction bases left unmatched: 7. The germline gives CDR1 KGHDR, CDR2 SFDVKD. CDR3 length equals 15 residues. CDR3 loop: CATSAGQGHEDTQYF. The CDR3 nucleotides are TGTGCCACCAGTGCCGGACAGGGGCATGAAGATACGCAGTATTTT.

CDR3 sequence (DNA): TGTGCCAGCAGCTTAGCCGGGACTAGCGGGGGCGGAAGACGCACAGATACGCAGTATTTT. Its protein product is CASSLAGTSGGGRRTDTQYF. This rearrangement joins TRBV11-2 to TRBJ2-3, with 14 bases fitting TRBD2. The CDR3 covers 20 residues. Germline V gene lookup returns CDR1 SGHAT and CDR2 FQNNGV. Trimming took 1 base from V and 1 from J; bases not matched to a gene: 10. The full variable domain, rest sourced from reference TRBV11-2 and TRBJ2-3, is EAGVAQSPRYKIIEKRQSVAFWCNPISGHATLYWYQQILGQGPKLLIQFQNNGVVDDSQLPKDRFSAERLKGVDSTLKIQPAKLEDSAVYLCASSLAGTSGGGRRTDTQYFGPGTRLTVL.

The sample holds a few counts of this clonotype. This chain connects TRBV5-4 to TRBJ2-1; no clear D. The CDR3 is 16 amino acids. CDR1 and CDR2 (germline): SGHNT, YYREEE (reference sequence). Trimming cost V 1 base and J 0 bases, with 11 bases left between them. CDR3 residues: CASSLMGLPSYNEQFF. CDR3 coding DNA: TGTGCCAGCAGCTTGATGGGTCTTCCCTCCTACAATGAGCAGTTCTTC.

The genes are TRBV6-1 and TRBJ2-3; D may be TRBD1 or TRBD2 (5 bases each). Trimming pared 8 bases from V and 4 bases from J, leaving 16 bases between. Germline CDR1 is MNHNS and CDR2 is SASEGT. The CDR3 has 14 residues. CDR3 nucleotide sequence: TGTGCCAGCCGGTTGACGGGGCTGGCAGATACGCAGTATTTT. This encodes CASRLTGLADTQYF.

This clonotype was found a few times. The chain has TRBV5-1 and TRBJ2-5, with TRBD1 matching 7 bases. Germline V gives CDR1 SGHRS, CDR2 YFSETQ. J was trimmed by 5 bases and V by 1 base; bases with no gene match: 5. The CDR3 loop spans 14 amino acids. CDR3 sequence reads: CASSLSRGKETQYF. The CDR3 bases are TGCGCCAGCAGCTTGTCCAGGGGGAAGGAGACCCAGTACTTC.

The V call is TRBV7-9, the J call TRBJ1-3; D remains ambiguous. V was cut by 8 bases and J by 2 bases, with 13 bases left in between. The CDR3 runs to 14 residues. Per germline, CDR1 SEHNR and CDR2 FQNEAQ (reference sequence). CDR3 region: CASGERLTGNTIYF. As DNA, the CDR3 is TGTGCCAGCGGAGAACGGCTCACTGGAAACACCATATATTTT.

This clonotype was seen only a few times. The genes are TRBV12-3 or TRBV12-4 and TRBJ1-5; no reliable D call. Trimming took off 3 bases at V and 0 bases at J, with 18 bases between the two ends. The CDR3 contains 18 residues. CDR3 residues: CASSFWGGQGHSNQPQHF. The CDR3, as DNA: TGTGCCAGCAGTTTTTGGGGAGGCCAAGGCCATAGCAATCAGCCCCAGCATTTT.

In the case of this clonotype: Germline is not matched at one junction end, which may reflect a read error. J is TRBJ2-6 and V is TRBV4-2, with unresolved D. CDR1 and CDR2 (germline): LGHNA, YNFKEQ. This CDR3 contains 16 residues. The CDR3 DNA sequence: TGTGCCAGCAGCCAAGATTACAGCTCTGGGCCCAACGTCCTGACTTTC. The encoded protein is CASSQDYSSGPNVLTF.

This clonotype has only a few counts. The chain employs TRBV28 and TRBJ1-6; the D is unclear. The CDR3 extends over 16 amino acids. CDR1 and CDR2 (germline): MDHEN, SYDVKM. V was pared by 10 bases and J by 5 bases, with 21 bases between. The CDR3 region has the DNA TGTGCCATTTCGCCCCCCCCCGGGAGAGATAATTCACCCCTCCACTTT. Its protein is CAISPPPGRDNSPLHF.

This clonotype was counted many times. The chain links TRBV7-2 to TRBJ2-5; D gene uncertain. The CDR3 spans 12 residues. V lost 2 bases and J 7 bases, leaving 8 bases between the germline ends. From germline, CDR1 is SGHTA and CDR2 FQGNSA. The CDR3 nucleotides read TGTGCCAGCAGCTTACTTTCGGGGACCCAGTACTTC. Translated: CASSLLSGTQYF.

The chain is built from TRBV12-3 or TRBV12-4 and TRBJ1-1; no clear D gene. CDR3 length: 13 amino acids. With 3 bases removed from V and 3 bases from J, the gap between germline ends came to 8 bases. The CDR3 is CASSFSVDTEAFF. The CDR3 DNA follows: TGTGCCAGCAGTTTTTCTGTGGACACTGAAGCTTTCTTT.

In this sample, this clonotype turned up a few times. This chain uses TRBV7-9 with TRBJ2-7, with 7 bases identical to TRBD2. V trimming: 5 bases; J trimming: 1 base; junction bases outside the gene matches: 5. Germline V lookup: CDR1 SEHNR, CDR2 FQNEAQ (reference sequence). The CDR3 runs to 14 residues. The CDR3 region is CASSPGEGSYEQYV. The CDR3 nucleotides are TGTGCCAGCAGCCCCGGGGAGGGGTCCTACGAGCAGTACGTC.

This clonotype was picked up many times. The gene calls are TRBV2 and TRBJ2-1; 7 bases line up with TRBD1. Germline-derived CDR1 and CDR2 are SNHLY and FYNNEI. This CDR3 contains 14 residues. V shed 3 bases and J 9 bases; nucleotides not matched to a gene: 8. CDR3 coding DNA: TGTGCCAGCAGTGAGATGACAGGGTACGTTGAGCAGTTCTTC. Translating gives CASSEMTGYVEQFF.

This clonotype has just a few counts. The rearrangement joins TRBV18 to TRBJ2-7; 7 bases line up with TRBD1. Germline CDR1 reads KGHSH; CDR2 reads LQKENI. CDR3 size: 14 residues. V lost 1 base, J lost 4 bases, and 4 bases stayed unmatched. The CDR3: CASSPLQGSYEQYF. For the CDR3, the DNA is TGTGCCAGCTCACCACTACAGGGGAGTTACGAGCAGTACTTC.

This clonotype turned up a few times. The rearrangement links TRBV4-2 to TRBJ2-3; D is undetermined. V dropped 3 bases and J dropped 1 base, with 8 bases sitting between them. The V gene's germline CDR1 is LGHNA and CDR2 YNFKEQ. The CDR3 runs to 14 residues. The CDR3 bases are TGTGCCAGCAGCCACTCGGCGGGCACAGATACGCAGTATTTT. Its translation is CASSHSAGTDTQYF.

To note about this clonotype: Because the CDR3's place on the DNA is in doubt, the DNA is left out and the CDR3 is given as listed by TCRdb. The chain employs TRBV10-3 and TRBJ2-2; the table calls TRBD2, which could not be checked here. CDR1 and CDR2 from the germline V gene are ENHRY and SYGVKD. Counting both end residues, the CDR3 totals 17 amino acids. The CDR3 sequence: CAFSRLAGLRTPGSCFF.

This chain uses TRBV7-2 with TRBJ2-2; 7 bases are shared with TRBD1. With V trimmed by 6 bases and J by 0 bases, 7 bases remained unmatched. Germline values: CDR1 SGHTA, CDR2 FQGNSA. The CDR3 spans 16 residues. In DNA, the CDR3 is TGTGCCAGCAGTCGCCCCGGGACAGCGAACACCGGGGAGCTGTTTTTT. It specifies CASSRPGTANTGELFF.

In this sample, this clonotype turned up a few times. J is TRBJ2-3 and V is TRBV9, with D uncertain. Germline V gives CDR1 SGDLS, CDR2 YYNGEE. The length of the CDR3 is 14 residues. Trimming pared 3 bases from V and 2 bases from J, leaving 10 bases between. CDR3 in DNA: TGTGCCAGCAGCGCGTCATCAGTCACAGATACGCAGTATTTT. This sequence encodes CASSASSVTDTQYF.

A few counts support this clonotype. The chain is built from TRBV4-1 and TRBJ1-1, with TRBD1 as a possible D gene (5 bases). Germline V lookup: CDR1 MGHRA, CDR2 YSYEKL. The germline V and J ends were trimmed by 7 bases and 5 bases, with 20 bases remaining between them. CDR3 length equals 15 residues. The CDR3 spells CASTPGGGRGTEAFF. In DNA form, the CDR3 reads TGCGCCAGCACTCCCGGGGGGGGGAGGGGAACTGAAGCTTTCTTT.

This clonotype was seen more than once but under ten times. The CDR3 loop is CASSLDRESDEQYF. For the CDR3, the DNA is TGTGCCAGCAGCTTGGACAGGGAGAGCGACGAGCAGTACTTC. This rearrangement joins TRBV7-2 to TRBJ2-7; 8 positions agree with TRBD1. V dropped 3 bases and J dropped 5; count of bases not matched to a gene: 6. CDR1 SGHTA and CDR2 FQGNSA come from the germline V gene. This CDR3 is 14 amino acids long.